This T cell receptor beta chain was obtained from a study of response to subunit inactivated influenza vaccine. With 1 base removed from V and 2 bases from J, the gap between germline ends came to 9 bases. Germline CDR1 reads SGHRS; CDR2 reads YFSETQ. This CDR3 has 14 residues. MiXCR, run by TCRdb on the RT-PCR reads, gives a single entry per CDR3 protein. The profile shows approximately 230,000 distinct CDR3 sequences, approximately 12% of them singletons. This TCR derives from a man in his fifties or sixties who received an inactivated influenza vaccine. The sample in question was non-naive T cells sorted from PBMCs, obtained 14 to 15 days before vaccination. This chain joins TRBV5-1 and TRBJ2-5; D call uncertain. The CDR3 sequence: CASSLKQGQETQYF. Written as DNA, the CDR3 is TGCGCCAGCAGCTTGAAACAAGGACAAGAGACCCAGTACTTC.